A selection of T cell receptor beta chains follows, all from one sample in a study of T-cell reconstitution after alpha-beta-depleted transplantation in children. Via MiXCR, TCRdb re-called the PCR reads, giving one row per CDR3 protein. Of around 370,000 distinct CDR3 sequences listed, about a tenth are singletons. Sequenced here: PBMCs from the stem cell graft donor, sampled from the stem cell graft. The receptors derive from a human donor who donated a stem cell graft to a child with acute lymphoblastic leukemia. Each CDR3 is given with its conserved first and last residue. A D gene is named only where the DNA matches it firmly. For some rows the clone size is stated as once, few or many, or as a class when expanded; others skip it.

cdr3_aa	cdr3_nt	clone_size	v_call	j_call	d_call
CASSPNGGRNTIYF	TGCGCCAGCAGCCCGAACGGGGGGCGAAACACCATATATTTT	NA	TRBV5-1	TRBJ1-3	NA
CSARAAGAGVRDEQFF	TGCAGTGCTAGAGCCGCGGGGGCGGGAGTAAGGGATGAGCAGTTCTTC	few	TRBV20-1	TRBJ2-1	NA
CASSWRPSSYNEQFF	TGTGCCAGCAGCTGGCGCCCAAGCTCCTACAATGAGCAGTTCTTC	few	TRBV28	TRBJ2-1	NA
CASSYSMREENEQFF	TGTGCCAGCAGTTACTCTATGCGGGAGGAGAATGAGCAGTTCTTC	NA	TRBV6-5	TRBJ2-1	TRBD2
CASSLPRLAGNYNEQFF	TGCGCCAGCAGCTTACCACGACTAGCGGGAAATTACAATGAGCAGTTCTTC	few	TRBV5-1	TRBJ2-1	TRBD2
CASSWDDRGQAFF	TGCGCCAGCAGCTGGGACGACAGGGGACAAGCTTTCTTT	few	TRBV5-1	TRBJ1-1	TRBD1
CASSGQATYEQYF	TGTGCCAGCAGCGGACAGGCGACCTACGAGCAGTACTTC	NA	TRBV7-9	TRBJ2-7	TRBD1
CASSLDQGSDSPLHF	TGTGCCAGCAGTTTAGACCAGGGGTCGGATTCACCCCTCCACTTT	NA	TRBV12-3/TRBV12-4	TRBJ1-6	NA
CSATGADTQYF	TGCAGTGCCACAGGGGCCGATACGCAGTATTTT	NA	TRBV20-1	TRBJ2-3	TRBD1
CASSFSRSVDEQYF	TGTGCCAGCAGTTTTTCCAGATCTGTTGACGAGCAGTACTTC	many	TRBV27	TRBJ2-7	NA
CASSQLRTSGTQETQYF	TGTGCCAGCAGTCAACTTCGGACTAGCGGGACGCAAGAGACCCAGTACTTC	few	TRBV6-2/TRBV6-3	TRBJ2-5	TRBD2
CASSLFRGRGANEKLFF	TGTGCCAGCAGCCTATTCAGGGGGCGCGGTGCTAATGAAAAACTGTTTTTT	NA	TRBV7-2	TRBJ1-4	TRBD1
CSVAPSAQTEAFF	TGCAGCGTGGCTCCCAGCGCCCAGACTGAAGCTTTCTTT	few	TRBV29-1	TRBJ1-1	NA
CASNLRGRGASYNEQFF	TGTGCCAGCAACCTCCGCGGCCGGGGTGCCTCCTACAATGAGCAGTTCTTC	NA	TRBV5-6	TRBJ2-1	NA
CASTPSGRATYGYTF	TGTGCCAGCACCCCAAGCGGCAGGGCCACCTATGGCTACACCTTC	NA	TRBV6-1	TRBJ1-2	NA
CASSLDWEYNEQFF	TGTGCCAGCAGCTTGGATTGGGAATACAATGAGCAGTTCTTC	NA	TRBV5-6	TRBJ2-1	NA
CASRTAGEQYF	TGTGCCTCGCGAACCGCCGGGGAGCAGTACTTC	NA	TRBV10-3	TRBJ2-7	NA
CASSFGLGEYNEQFF	TGTGCCAGCAGCTTCGGACTAGGGGAGTACAATGAGCAGTTCTTC	many	TRBV7-2	TRBJ2-1	TRBD2
CASSDHGLAAVGEQYF	TGCGCCAGCAGTGATCACGGACTAGCGGCTGTGGGCGAGCAGTACTTC	NA	TRBV10-1	TRBJ2-7	TRBD2
CSASKRLASLNNEQFF	TGCAGTGCTAGTAAAAGATTGGCGTCACTGAACAATGAGCAGTTCTTC	few	TRBV20-1	TRBJ2-1	NA
CASSLGLAGPDTQYF	TGTGCCAGCAGCTTGGGACTAGCGGGGCCAGATACGCAGTATTTT	NA	TRBV7-2	TRBJ2-3	TRBD2
CASSLAPSGTSTDTQYF	TGCGCCAGCAGCTTGGCCCCTAGCGGGACCTCCACAGATACGCAGTATTTT	few	TRBV5-1	TRBJ2-3	TRBD2
CSAGGTDNSGANVLTF	TGCAGTGCCGGGGGGACAGACAACTCTGGGGCCAACGTCCTGACTTTC	NA	TRBV20-1	TRBJ2-6	NA
CASSFRQGNGYTF	TGCGCCAGCAGCTTCCGACAGGGTAACGGCTACACCTTC	few	TRBV5-1	TRBJ1-2	TRBD1
CASSLAAGGYEQYF	TGTGCCAGCAGTTTAGCAGCGGGAGGTTACGAGCAGTACTTC	NA	TRBV27	TRBJ2-7	TRBD2
CASSILGRSNTGELFF	TGTGCCAGTAGTATATTAGGCAGATCGAACACCGGGGAGCTGTTTTTT	few	TRBV19	TRBJ2-2	NA
CASSSEVRAGVSYNEQFF	TGTGCCAGCAGCTCCGAGGTGCGGGCCGGAGTCTCCTACAATGAGCAGTTCTTC	few	TRBV3-1	TRBJ2-1	NA
CSARSPLAGGLNTGELFF	TGCAGTGCTAGAAGTCCCCTAGCGGGAGGGTTGAACACCGGGGAGCTGTTTTTT	NA	TRBV20-1	TRBJ2-2	TRBD2
CASTTASGGSNTGELFF	TGTGCCAGCACCACTGCCAGCGGAGGATCGAACACCGGGGAGCTGTTTTTT	few	TRBV12-3/TRBV12-4	TRBJ2-2	NA
CASSLIGPGELFF	TGTGCCAGCAGTTTAATAGGCCCCGGGGAGCTGTTTTTT	NA	TRBV12-3/TRBV12-4	TRBJ2-2	NA
CSARGGASVYEQYF	TGCAGTGCTAGGGGCGGTGCTAGCGTCTACGAGCAGTACTTC	NA	TRBV20-1	TRBJ2-7	NA
CASSPGRDEQYF	TGTGCCAGCAGCCCGGGGCGGGACGAGCAGTACTTC	few	TRBV12-3/TRBV12-4	TRBJ2-7	NA
CASSLLGTDYEQYF	TGCGCCAGCAGCTTACTAGGGACAGACTACGAGCAGTACTTC	few	TRBV5-1	TRBJ2-7	TRBD1
CASSRTGSLYEQYF	TGCGCCAGCAGCAGGACAGGGTCTCTCTACGAGCAGTACTTC	NA	TRBV5-1	TRBJ2-7	TRBD1
CASSLARGMNTEAFF	TGCGCCAGCAGCTTGGCCCGGGGGATGAACACTGAAGCTTTCTTT	many	TRBV5-1	TRBJ1-1	NA
CSARVPGLAGHEQYF	TGCAGTGCCAGGGTCCCGGGACTAGCGGGTCACGAGCAGTACTTC	few	TRBV20-1	TRBJ2-7	TRBD2
CAISESGSSGANVLTF	TGTGCCATCAGTGAGTCAGGGAGCTCTGGGGCCAACGTCCTGACTTTC	NA	TRBV10-3	TRBJ2-6	NA
CASSQYPELRTDTQYF	TGCGCCAGCAGCCAGTACCCGGAGTTACGCACAGATACGCAGTATTTT	NA	TRBV5-1	TRBJ2-3	NA
CASSLDFQGEQFF	TGTGCCAGCAGCCTAGACTTCCAGGGTGAGCAGTTCTTC	NA	TRBV9	TRBJ2-1	NA
CASSFEGPTDTQYF	TGTGCCAGCAGCTTTGAGGGGCCCACAGATACGCAGTATTTT	few	TRBV5-4	TRBJ2-3	NA
CASSAGASYNEQFF	TGTGCCAGCAGCGCGGGAGCCTCCTACAATGAGCAGTTCTTC	NA	TRBV9	TRBJ2-1	NA
CASTPPGDTEAFF	TGTGCCAGCACCCCGCCAGGGGACACTGAAGCTTTCTTT	few	TRBV12-3/TRBV12-4	TRBJ1-1	NA
CASSDTVTYEQYF	TGTGCCAGCAGTGACACCGTCACCTACGAGCAGTACTTC	many	TRBV25-1	TRBJ2-7	NA
CAWKRGDTEAFF	TGTGCCTGGAAAAGGGGCGACACTGAAGCTTTCTTT	few	TRBV30	TRBJ1-1	NA
CASSPPGLAGVSYNEQFF	TGTGCCAGCAGCCCCCCGGGGCTAGCGGGAGTATCCTACAATGAGCAGTTCTTC	NA	TRBV5-5	TRBJ2-1	TRBD2
CASSLNSGSTGELFF	TGCGCCAGCAGCTTGAATTCAGGGAGCACCGGGGAGCTGTTTTTT	few	TRBV5-1	TRBJ2-2	NA
CASSSSGRALYNEQFF	TGTGCCAGCAGTTCCAGCGGGAGGGCCCTCTACAATGAGCAGTTCTTC	NA	TRBV28	TRBJ2-1	TRBD2
CASSFSLNEQFF	TGTGCCAGCAGCTTTTCTCTAAATGAGCAGTTCTTC	many	TRBV7-2	TRBJ2-1	NA
CASSQEPSGTYNEQFF	TGCGCCAGCAGCCAAGAGCCCAGCGGGACCTACAATGAGCAGTTCTTC	many	TRBV4-1	TRBJ2-1	TRBD2
CASTQDLTGGSVDGYTF	TGTGCCAGCACCCAAGATCTTACAGGCGGGTCCGTGGATGGCTACACCTTC	many	TRBV12-3/TRBV12-4	TRBJ1-2	NA
CASRPGTSGRDEQYF	TGTGCCAGCAGGCCAGGGACTAGCGGGAGGGACGAGCAGTACTTC	few	TRBV6-5	TRBJ2-7	TRBD2
CASSPRGEKAYNEQFF	TGTGCCAGCAGCCCTCGGGGGGAGAAGGCCTACAATGAGCAGTTCTTC	many	TRBV5-5	TRBJ2-1	TRBD2
CATSTTSGRANTGELFF	TGTGCCACCAGTACGACTAGCGGGAGGGCGAACACCGGGGAGCTGTTTTTT	few	TRBV24-1	TRBJ2-2	TRBD2
CATRITGAYEQYF	TGTGCCACCCGGATCACAGGGGCCTACGAGCAGTACTTC	NA	TRBV15	TRBJ2-7	TRBD1
CASSYYDEQFF	TGTGCCAGCAGCTACTACGATGAGCAGTTCTTC	few	TRBV7-8	TRBJ2-1	NA
CASSQGALAEETQYF	TGTGCCAGCAGCCAGGGGGCACTAGCGGAAGAGACCCAGTACTTC	few	TRBV3-1	TRBJ2-5	TRBD2
CASSLVGDYGYTF	TGTGCCAGCAGTTTAGTCGGGGACTATGGCTACACCTTC	NA	TRBV12-3/TRBV12-4	TRBJ1-2	NA
CASSPGQGREKLFF	TGCGCCAGCAGCCCCGGACAGGGGCGGGAAAAACTGTTTTTT	NA	TRBV5-1	TRBJ1-4	TRBD1
CSARRRSTDTQYF	TGCAGTGCTCGCCGAAGGAGCACAGATACGCAGTATTTT	NA	TRBV20-1	TRBJ2-3	NA
CSVATGDEQYF	TGCAGCGTCGCGACAGGGGACGAGCAGTACTTC	NA	TRBV29-1	TRBJ2-7	TRBD1